Below, 14 T cell receptor beta chains from the same sample are listed, as sequenced in a study of cytomegalovirus exposure and HLA in healthy donors. It was with 60 Vbeta and 13 Jbeta primers that the PCR ran. Assay: immunoSEQ multiplex PCR; the TCRdb copy retains only in-frame clones and omits some. The sample records under 300,000 clones, approximately 81% being singletons. Sequencing was done on a sample of PBMCs. The source of these receptors is a woman in her fifties or sixties in good health and CMV-seropositive.

This clone appeared a single time. The J gene is TRBJ2-5, the V gene TRBV6-6; 9 bases are a match to TRBD1. Judging by the DNA end, TRBJ2-7 fits better; the J call may be wrong. The germline gives CDR1 MNHNY, CDR2 SVGAGI (reference sequence). The CDR3 consists of 15 residues. DNA for the CDR3: TGTGCCAGCAGTCAACTCCGCGACAGGGGGAACGAGCAGTACTTC. It specifies CASSQLRDRGNEQYF.

J is TRBJ2-7 and V is TRBV6-1; the D is unclear. This CDR3 contains 14 residues. Germline CDR1 is MNHNS and CDR2 is SASEGT. With 0 bases removed from V and 4 bases from J, the gap between germline ends came to 10 bases. In DNA, the CDR3 is TGTGCCAGCAGTGAAGCCGCAGTCGCTTACGAGCAGTACTTC. Its translation is CASSEAAVAYEQYF.

The chain employs TRBV9 and TRBJ1-2; 8 nucleotides match TRBD1. Per the germline V gene, CDR1 is SGDLS and CDR2 is YYNGEE. The CDR3 consists of 16 residues. With 0 bases clipped from V and 1 base from J, the junction kept 5 bases outside the gene matches. The CDR3 spells CASSVGTGGLNYGYTF. DNA of the CDR3: TGTGCCAGCAGCGTAGGAACAGGGGGGCTTAACTATGGCTACACCTTC.

This chain connects TRBV2 to TRBJ2-1; 13 nucleotides agree with TRBD2. The germline V gene encodes CDR1 SNHLY and CDR2 FYNNEI. The length of the CDR3 is 13 residues. The CDR3 coding sequence is TGTGCAGCACTAGCGGGAGGGCCCAATGAGCAGTTCTTC. It encodes CAALAGGPNEQFF.

This clone was detected once. This chain connects TRBV4-2 to TRBJ1-4; 9 bases line up with TRBD1. Per the germline V gene, CDR1 is LGHNA and CDR2 is YNFKEQ. With V trimmed by 5 bases and J by 5 bases, 3 bases remained unmatched. The CDR3 length is 14 residues. As DNA, the CDR3 is TGTGCCAGCAGCACCGGGACAGGGAATGAAAAACTGTTTTTT. This sequence encodes CASSTGTGNEKLFF.

The chain has TRBV5-1 and TRBJ1-3, with a weak D call TRBD1 (5 bases). Germline V gives CDR1 SGHRS, CDR2 YFSETQ. The CDR3 is 15 amino acids. V was shortened by 4 bases and J by 2 bases, with 13 bases between the two germline ends. The CDR3 bases are TGCGCCAGCAGCATCGATCAGGGCCCTGGAAACACCATATATTTT. This translates into CASSIDQGPGNTIYF.

This clone was picked up a small number of times. The V and J genes are TRBV11-2 and TRBJ2-7, with D hard to call. V was clipped by 0 bases and J by 9 bases, with 18 bases between them. Germline values: CDR1 SGHAT, CDR2 FQNNGV. The CDR3 has 15 amino acids. CDR3 protein: CASSLDWSSIARQYF. The CDR3 DNA sequence: TGTGCCAGCAGCTTAGATTGGTCTTCTATTGCGAGGCAGTACTTC.

The chain is built from TRBV7-9 and TRBJ2-5, with 13 bases matching TRBD2. Looked up from germline, CDR1 is SEHNR and CDR2 is FQNEAQ (reference sequence). The CDR3 totals 15 residues. V was pared by 5 bases and J by 4 bases, with 4 bases of the junction left unmatched. The chain's CDR3 is CASSTGTSGAETQYF. CDR3 in DNA: TGTGCCAGCAGCACGGGGACTAGCGGGGCAGAGACCCAGTACTTC. Drawing the rest from reference TRBV7-9 and TRBJ2-5, the complete variable domain is DTGVSQNPRHKITKRGQNVTFRCDPISEHNRLYWYRQTLGQGPEFLTYFQNEAQLEKSRLLSDRFSAERPKGSFSTLEIQRTEQGDSAMYLCASSTGTSGAETQYFGPGTRLLVL.

A few counts support this clone. The V gene is TRBV6-6, the J gene TRBJ2-7; D not resolved. Germline lookup yields CDR1 MNHNY and CDR2 SVGAGI (reference sequence). V gave up 0 bases and J gave up 2 bases, with 8 bases separating them. The CDR3 sequence is 14 residues long. The DNA for the CDR3 is TGTGCCAGCAGTTACTCGGCCCCGACCTACGAGCAGTACTTC. It translates to CASSYSAPTYEQYF.

The V and J genes are TRBV5-1 and TRBJ2-3; D gene uncertain. This CDR3 region has 15 residues. Germline V gene lookup returns CDR1 SGHRS and CDR2 YFSETQ. Between the trimmed V and J ends, which lost 1 base and 1 base, there was a span of 10 bases. The CDR3 loop reads CASSLSGQRTDTQYF. In DNA, the CDR3 is TGCGCCAGCAGCTTGTCTGGGCAGCGCACAGATACGCAGTATTTT.

The V and J genes are TRBV6-5 and TRBJ2-2; D unresolved. This CDR3 region has 16 residues. The V gene's germline CDR1 is MNHEY and CDR2 SVGAGI. Trimming cost V 3 bases and J 1 base, with 12 bases left between them. DNA of the CDR3: TGTGCCAGCAGTTATTCCCCGCGACAGAACACCGGGGAGCTGTTTTTT. This encodes CASSYSPRQNTGELFF.

In regard to this clone: Relative to the germline gene, one junction end is altered; a read error may explain this. The rearrangement links TRBV18 to TRBJ1-1; TRBD1 agrees at 7 bases. This CDR3 region has 12 residues. The V gene's germline CDR1 is KGHSH and CDR2 LQKENI. DNA for the CDR3: TGTGCCAGCTCTCCACAGGGGACAGAAGCTTTCTTT. This encodes CASSPQGTEAFF.

This chain joins TRBV7-2 and TRBJ1-5; 11 nucleotides line up with TRBD1. This CDR3 comprises 15 residues. From germline, CDR1 is SGHTA and CDR2 FQGNSA. J was trimmed by 3 bases and V by 5 bases; bases with no gene match: 3. CDR3 residues: CASSRDRGTNQPQHF. The CDR3 bases are TGTGCCAGCAGCCGGGACAGGGGGACCAATCAGCCCCAGCATTTT.

The chain couples TRBV7-9 to TRBJ2-5; 13 bases line up with TRBD2. J was trimmed by 5 bases and V by 5 bases; bases with no gene match: 5. This CDR3 contains 15 residues. Germline V gene data show CDR1 as SEHNR and CDR2 as FQNEAQ (reference sequence). CDR3 sequence (DNA): TGTGCCAGCAGCCCGGGGACTAGCGGGATCGAGACCCAGTACTTC. Residues: CASSPGTSGIETQYF.